Ten or more counts support the clone carrying this TCR beta chain. The antigen is not known. This entry comes from a study of T-cell reconstitution after alpha-beta-depleted transplantation in children. General study findings and limits: From surviving recipient T cells and thymic progenitors came the high day-60 TCRbeta diversity observed in some patients.

Germline trimming cut 6 bases from V and 3 bases from J; bases unmatched to any gene: 6. CDR3 length equals 13 residues. Germline V gene sequence: CDR1 SQVTM, CDR2 ANQGSEA. Library preparation (for TCRbeta) was performed with unique molecular identifiers. TCRdb re-derived calls from the PCR reads in MiXCR, one entry per CDR3 protein. The table lists nearly 200,000 distinct CDR3 sequences, 5% to 6.5% of them singletons. This specimen consisted of PBMCs, obtained before TCRalphabeta/CD19-depleted stem cell transplant. The chain joins TRBV29-1 to TRBJ2-7; TRBD2 matches at 9 bases. This TCR was sampled from a girl under three years old with combined immunodeficiency, due to receive a stem cell transplant. CDR3 amino acids: CSVSRTSVYEQYF. CDR3 bases: TGCAGCGTGAGTCGGACTAGCGTCTACGAGCAGTACTTC.